This entry describes one T cell receptor (beta chain). What this receptor recognizes is not known. One junction end does not reproduce the germline sequence, and a read error may be involved. Receptor libraries were prepared by 5' RACE. Sequenced using an Illumina HiSeq 2500. The second PCR ran for roughly 7 to 11 cycles and used a J-beta primer mix along with a sample-barcoded 5' primer. A unique molecular identifier was introduced onto each TCR beta cDNA molecule by a template-switch 5' adaptor carrying 12 random nucleotides. Each sample yielded at least 2.5 million CDR3-containing paired-end reads. First-strand cDNA was synthesized from all RNA with the Mint cDNA synthesis kit, primed by a TRBC-specific oligonucleotide. Following uracil-DNA glycosylase treatment, all cDNA underwent a first 18-cycle PCR with the universal primers M1SS and BC2_uni_R. In the paper's pipeline: For normalization, 1 million high-quality reads, each with a distinct molecular identifier, were randomly selected from each sample. Instead of being binned into consensus sequences, reads that shared molecular identifiers were thrown out. CDR3 identification, clonotype clustering and error correction used MiTCR with a Q25 quality threshold and the strictest error-elimination algorithm. A nonparametric unseen species model using Euler transformation provided a lower-bound estimate of total TCR beta diversity. In-frame beta chains were kept once TCRdb had trimmed the public reads at Q25 with fastp and called clones with MiXCR. Rows matching on CDR3 protein sequence are summarized as one entry with the most common DNA and genes. The V and J calls were not made by the authors but by TCRdb's processing. Within this sample are about 970,000 distinct CDR3 sequences, with just over 50% of them counted one time only. The ten largest clones take up about 21% of the sample.

This entry belongs to a study of blood T cells in healthy people across ages (dated by TCRdb to about 2015). With regard to the full study: In model experiments, roughly one uniquely barcoded TCR beta cDNA molecule per two T cells was captured by template switching. Using deep sequencing normalized with unique cDNA molecular identifiers, the study measured how TCR beta repertoire diversity changes with age. The donors were divided into four age groups: young (average 16 years), middle-aged (roughly 40), aged (around 59) and long-lived (about 84). To avoid experimental bias, donors of different ages were randomly spread across the sequencing lanes. The study analyzed two additional independent replicas of 1 million unique cDNA reads from the same blood draw for two donors, one aged 18 to 29 and one aged 80 or older. The full study reports these points: Observed TCR beta diversity correlated strongly with the percentage of naive T cells measured by flow cytometry. The CMV infection status of donors was not known, potentially confounding age-related changes in expanded clonotypes. As age increased, observed TCR beta diversity per million T cells dropped in a roughly linear way, and a significant reduction was already evident by age 40. Estimates of total diversity from one million sequenced T cells were regarded as lower bounds and underestimates. Bulk unsorted PBMC profiling prevented conclusive comparison of naive and antigen-experienced compartments. Compared with the aged group, more naive CD4+ T cells, fewer expanded clones and increased TCR diversity were shown by the long-lived group, suggesting age selection.

Donors were about 36 systemically healthy Caucasian individuals from Russia aged roughly 6 to 95 years. Ten milliliters of peripheral blood were drawn from each donor into EDTA-treated Vacutainer tubes. Ficoll-Paque density-gradient centrifugation was used to isolate PBMCs, with at least 7 million obtained per sample. Trizol reagent was used to extract total RNA from the PBMCs, yielding at least 5.5 micrograms per sample. The percentages of naive CD45RAhigh/CD27high T cells were determined by flow cytometry on a PBMC aliquot from every donor. The CDR3 holds 14 amino acids from the cysteine to the phenylalanine. The CDR3 DNA has 42 bases and is translated from base 1. The germline V gene (reference sequence) sets CDR1 to DFQATT and CDR2 to SNEGSKA.

The chain is encoded by TRBV20-1 joined to TRBJ2-5; the central 10 bases match TRBD2. The source is a woman aged 60-70 years in good health. Sequenced: blood. The nucleotides read TGCGGTGCTCTCCAGCGGGAGGGACAAGAGACCCAGTACTTC. This yields the protein CGALQREGQETQYF.